This T cell receptor beta chain came from a study of control samples from healthy donors and cancer patients. Clones were sequenced by immunoSEQ multiplex PCR, and TCRdb holds only the in-frame ones, with some missing. Among roughly 120,000 clones listed, nearly 95% were seen once. Germline-derived CDR1 and CDR2 are SNHLY and FYNNEI. V was pared by 8 bases and J by 5 bases, with 3 bases of the junction left unmatched. The CDR3 loop spans 13 amino acids. This TCR was sampled from a man aged 25 to 40 in good health. The chain recombines TRBV2 with TRBJ1-2; TRBD1 matches at 12 bases. The source material was blood. The CDR3, as DNA: TGTGCCAGCGGGGGACAGGGGGCGTATGGCTACACCTTC. Translated: CASGGQGAYGYTF. The variable domain in full, with the rest retrieved from reference TRBV2 and TRBJ1-2, is EPEVTQTPSHQVTQMGQEVILRCVPISNHLYFYWYRQILGQKVEFLVSFYNNEISEKSEIFDDQFSVERPDGSNFTLKIRSTKLEDSAMYFCASGGQGAYGYTFGSGTRLTVV.